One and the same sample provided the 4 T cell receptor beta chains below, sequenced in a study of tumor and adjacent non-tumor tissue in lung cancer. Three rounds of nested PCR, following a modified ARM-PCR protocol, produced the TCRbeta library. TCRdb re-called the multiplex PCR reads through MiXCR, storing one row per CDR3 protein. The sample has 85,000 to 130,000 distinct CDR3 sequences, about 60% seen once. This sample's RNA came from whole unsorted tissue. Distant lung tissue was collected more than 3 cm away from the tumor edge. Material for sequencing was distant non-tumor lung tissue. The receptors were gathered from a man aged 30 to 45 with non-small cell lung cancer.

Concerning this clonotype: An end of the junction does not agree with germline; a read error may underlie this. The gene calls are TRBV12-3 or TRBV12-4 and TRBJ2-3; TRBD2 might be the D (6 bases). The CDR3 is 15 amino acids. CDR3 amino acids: CASSLAGRSTDTHYF. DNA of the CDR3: TGTGCCAGCAGTTTAGCGGGGAGGAGCACAGATACGCACTATTTT.

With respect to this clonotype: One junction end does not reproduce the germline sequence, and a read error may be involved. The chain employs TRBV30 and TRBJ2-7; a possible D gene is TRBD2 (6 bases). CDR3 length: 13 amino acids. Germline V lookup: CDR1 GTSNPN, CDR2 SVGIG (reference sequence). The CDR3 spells CAWTTGLSYEHYF. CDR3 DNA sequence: TGTGCATGGACCACGGGACTCTCCTACGAGCACTACTTC.

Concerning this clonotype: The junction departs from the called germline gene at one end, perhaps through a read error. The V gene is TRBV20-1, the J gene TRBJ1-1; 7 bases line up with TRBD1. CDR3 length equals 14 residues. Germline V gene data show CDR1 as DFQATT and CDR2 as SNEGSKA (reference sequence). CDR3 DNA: TGCAGCGCGTTTAAGCCGGGACAGAACAATGAAGCCTTCTTT. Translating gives CSAFKPGQNNEAFF.

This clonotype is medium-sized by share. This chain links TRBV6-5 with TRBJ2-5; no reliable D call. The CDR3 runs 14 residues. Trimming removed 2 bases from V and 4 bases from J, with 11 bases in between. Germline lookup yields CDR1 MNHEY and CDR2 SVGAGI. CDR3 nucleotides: TGTGCCAGCAGTTACGACGGCAGTATAGAGACCCAGTACTTC. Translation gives CASSYDGSIETQYF.